The rows below give T cell receptor beta chains drawn from one sample of a study of blood T cell repertoires in COVID-19. TCRdb's copy holds only in-frame clones and misses some; the assay was immunoSEQ multiplex PCR. Among about 74,000 clones listed, 90% were seen once. What was sequenced was peripheral blood. Receptors were obtained from a man over 45 with acute or convalescent COVID-19. The CDR3 runs from the conserved cysteine through the conserved F or W. Each record gives: clone size, J gene, V gene, CDR3 protein. Clone size is given for some rows only: seen once, a few or many times, or a class if the clone is expanded.

>.|TRBJ1-6|TRBV5-1
CASSLAGPGYSPLHF
>once|TRBJ1-1|TRBV28
CASRNRQGATEAFF
>.|TRBJ2-1|TRBV2
CASSEVLAGSYNEQFF
>once|TRBJ2-7|TRBV6-5
CASILVRGYEQYF
>.|TRBJ1-2|TRBV6-5
CASRGDRPVRGYTF
>.|TRBJ1-2|TRBV4-2
CASSQTRGSYGYTF
>.|TRBJ1-6|TRBV27
CASSPDRVSYNSPLHF
>.|TRBJ1-1|TRBV27
CASSSNRGRGTEAFF
>.|TRBJ2-3|TRBV28
CASSPRTKHSTDTQYF
>.|TRBJ2-2|TRBV10-2
CASRGLAGLTGGGELFF
>.|TRBJ2-3|TRBV28
CASSALTSGSGGDTQYF
>.|TRBJ1-3|TRBV2
CASSDAGGGNTIYF
>.|TRBJ2-6|TRBV5-6
CASSPGTGLRVSGANVLTF
>.|TRBJ1-1|TRBV10-1
CASSETQVPNTEAFF
>.|TRBJ2-5|TRBV5-5
CASSSRLAGGWETQYF
>.|TRBJ2-2|TRBV5-4
CASSLVGGTGELFF
>.|TRBJ2-1|TRBV3-1/TRBV3-2
CASSQTSGSYNEQFF
>.|TRBJ1-4|TRBV5-8
CASSSRGTTNEKLFF
>.|TRBJ1-6|TRBV10-3
CAISEMARDSPLHF
>once|TRBJ1-2|TRBV28
CATGAGYTF
>once|TRBJ1-4|TRBV19
CASSKTGVGEKLFF
>.|TRBJ2-6|TRBV29-1
CSVLGGGGANVLTF
>.|TRBJ1-4|TRBV19
CATRDREDANEKLFF
>.|TRBJ1-5|TRBV28
CASTSGNQPQHF
>.|TRBJ2-3|TRBV27
CASSLSTDGRDDTDTQYF
>.|TRBJ1-5|TRBV19
CASSSHLNRVGQPQHF
>.|TRBJ2-1|TRBV27
CASSLSVTSGKNEQFF
>once|TRBJ2-1|TRBV9
CASGLGLAASSYNEQFF
>.|TRBJ1-3|TRBV19
CASSHRGSGNTIYF
>.|TRBJ1-1|TRBV27
CASGYKGETEAFF
>.|TRBJ2-3|TRBV7-9
CASSLPTDSSATDTQYF
>.|TRBJ1-4|TRBV11-2
CASSLPRVAGGEKLFF
>.|TRBJ2-1|TRBV5-6
CASSLVWTGAGEQFF
>.|TRBJ1-6|TRBV15
CATSRDRTLYNSPLHF
>.|TRBJ2-1|TRBV6-9
CASSYSESPGNLYNEQFF
>.|TRBJ2-1|TRBV11-3
CASSTRQGGPGYNEQFF
>.|TRBJ1-4|TRBV27
CASRDSGIANEKLFF
>.|TRBJ1-5|TRBV19
CASSITGAHPAQHF
>.|TRBJ2-1|TRBV5-1
CASSLVTSGSAEQFF
>.|TRBJ2-5|TRBV7-2
CASSLSGGGGQETQYF
>.|TRBJ1-4|TRBV18
CASSPLSDRLEKLFF
>.|TRBJ1-6|TRBV7-2
CASSLQGGVGGSPLHF
>.|TRBJ1-2|TRBV24-1
CATSDPRGDNYGYTF
>.|TRBJ1-4|TRBV7-8
CASRQGVYATNEKLFF
>.|TRBJ1-5|TRBV5-5
CASSFAGQGARQPQHF